This T cell receptor beta chain was identified in a study of identical twins. Only healthy Caucasians were included as donors. Germline-derived CDR1 and CDR2 are DFQATT and SNEGSKA (reference sequence). V shed 0 bases and J shed 2 bases, with 16 bases lying between them. CDR3 length: 16 amino acids. Only a few counts were recorded for this clonotype. TCRdb passed the 5' RACE reads through MiXCR, listing each CDR3 protein once. In the table there are 500,000 to 700,000 distinct CDR3 sequences, under 8.5% of which are singletons. These sequences were also reported in another study, on yellow fever vaccine responses in identical twins.

The TCR sequence derives from a woman under 30 in good health. Sequenced sample: PBMCs. V and J are TRBV20-1 and TRBJ2-5; no definite D call. The CDR3 is CSARDARGSLQETQYF. CDR3 DNA: TGCAGTGCTAGAGATGCGCGCGGTAGCCTACAAGAGACCCAGTACTTC.